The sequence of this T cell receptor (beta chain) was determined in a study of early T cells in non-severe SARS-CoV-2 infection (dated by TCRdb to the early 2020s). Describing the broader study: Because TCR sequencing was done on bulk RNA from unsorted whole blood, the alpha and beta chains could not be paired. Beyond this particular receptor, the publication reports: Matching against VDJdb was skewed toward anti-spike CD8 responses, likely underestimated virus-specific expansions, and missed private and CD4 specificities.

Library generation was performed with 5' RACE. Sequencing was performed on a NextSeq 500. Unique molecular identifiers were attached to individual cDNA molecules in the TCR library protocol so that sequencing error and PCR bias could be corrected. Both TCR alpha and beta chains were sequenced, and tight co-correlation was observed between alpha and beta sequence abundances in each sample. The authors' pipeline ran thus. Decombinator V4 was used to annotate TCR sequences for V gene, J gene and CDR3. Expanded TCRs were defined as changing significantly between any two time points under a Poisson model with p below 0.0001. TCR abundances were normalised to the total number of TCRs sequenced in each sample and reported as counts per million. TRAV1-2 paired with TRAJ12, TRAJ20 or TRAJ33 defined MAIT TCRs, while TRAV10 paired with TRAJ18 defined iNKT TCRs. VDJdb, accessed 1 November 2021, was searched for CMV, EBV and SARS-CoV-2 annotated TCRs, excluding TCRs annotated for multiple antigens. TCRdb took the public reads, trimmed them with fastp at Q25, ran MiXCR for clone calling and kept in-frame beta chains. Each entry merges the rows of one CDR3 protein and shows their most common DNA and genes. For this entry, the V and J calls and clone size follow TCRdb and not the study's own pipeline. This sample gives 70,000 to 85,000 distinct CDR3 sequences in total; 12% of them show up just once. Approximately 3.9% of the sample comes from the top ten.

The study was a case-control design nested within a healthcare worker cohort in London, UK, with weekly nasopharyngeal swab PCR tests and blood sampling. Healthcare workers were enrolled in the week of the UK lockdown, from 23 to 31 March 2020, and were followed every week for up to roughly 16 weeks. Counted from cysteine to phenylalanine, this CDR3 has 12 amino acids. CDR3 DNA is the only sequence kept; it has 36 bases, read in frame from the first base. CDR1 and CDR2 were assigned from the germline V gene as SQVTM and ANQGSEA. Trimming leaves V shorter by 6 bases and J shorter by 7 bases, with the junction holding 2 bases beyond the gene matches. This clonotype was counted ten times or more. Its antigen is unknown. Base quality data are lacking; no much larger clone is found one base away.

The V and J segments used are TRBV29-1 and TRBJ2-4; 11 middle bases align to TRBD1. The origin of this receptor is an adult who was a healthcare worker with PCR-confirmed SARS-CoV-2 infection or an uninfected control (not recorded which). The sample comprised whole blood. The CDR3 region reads CSVGQGANIQYF. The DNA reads TGCAGCGTCGGACAGGGGGCGAACATTCAGTACTTC.